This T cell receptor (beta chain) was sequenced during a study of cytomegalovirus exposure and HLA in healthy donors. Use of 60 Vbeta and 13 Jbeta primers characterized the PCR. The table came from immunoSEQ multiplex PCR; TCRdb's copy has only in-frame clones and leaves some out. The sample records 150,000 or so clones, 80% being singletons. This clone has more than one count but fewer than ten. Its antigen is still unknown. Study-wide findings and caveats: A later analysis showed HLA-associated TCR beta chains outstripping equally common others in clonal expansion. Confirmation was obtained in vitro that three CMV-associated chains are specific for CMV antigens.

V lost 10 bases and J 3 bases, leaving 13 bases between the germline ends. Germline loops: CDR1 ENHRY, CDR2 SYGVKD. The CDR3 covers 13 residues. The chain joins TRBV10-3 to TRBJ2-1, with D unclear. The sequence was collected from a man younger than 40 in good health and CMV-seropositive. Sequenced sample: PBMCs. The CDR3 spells CATGAEDYNEQFF. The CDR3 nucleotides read TGTGCCACCGGAGCCGAAGACTACAATGAGCAGTTCTTC.